Below, 4 T cell receptor beta chains from the same sample are listed, as sequenced in a study of identical twins. One entry per CDR3 protein, called by TCRdb with MiXCR from the 5' RACE reads. The sample comprises around 1.7 million distinct CDR3 sequences, under 35% of which are singletons, and approximately 0.25% rests with the top ten. Material for sequencing was cord blood. These receptors all come from a newborn girl in good health.

This clonotype occurred a few times. The J gene is TRBJ2-5, the V gene TRBV5-1; the D is unclear. V was clipped by 3 bases and J by 2 bases, with 17 bases between them. Germline V gene sequence: CDR1 SGHRS, CDR2 YFSETQ. The CDR3 length is 16 residues. The CDR3 nucleotides read TGCGCCAGCAGCTCCTTAGACGGTCCAACACAAGAGACCCAGTACTTC. This gives the protein CASSSLDGPTQETQYF.

This clonotype has a handful of counts. The V gene is TRBV6-6, the J gene TRBJ2-1; D might be TRBD1 (6 bases). The germline V gene encodes CDR1 MNHNY and CDR2 SVGAGI (reference sequence). The CDR3 runs to 16 residues. The germline V and J ends were trimmed by 6 bases and 3 bases, with 18 bases remaining between them. The CDR3 here is CASSAIQGLGYNEQFF. The DNA for the CDR3 is TGTGCCAGCAGCGCGATACAGGGATTGGGCTACAATGAGCAGTTCTTC.

The table lists this clonotype with a count of one. This chain links TRBV10-3 with TRBJ1-4; D uncertain. CDR3 length equals 16 residues. Per the germline V gene, CDR1 is ENHRY and CDR2 is SYGVKD. Trimming stripped 4 bases from V and 2 bases from J, with 14 bases between. DNA for the CDR3: TGTGCCATCAGTGGGTCGAAGAGGTTCACTAATGAAAAACTGTTTTTT. As protein: CAISGSKRFTNEKLFF.

The chain uses TRBV29-1 and TRBJ2-7; TRBD1 is a possible D gene (6 bases). The V end lost 3 bases, the J end lost 0 bases, and 30 bases lay between the germline ends. CDR1 is SQVTM and CDR2 is ANQGSEA in the germline V gene. The CDR3 runs 20 residues. For the CDR3, the DNA is TGCAGCGTTGAGTCGGAAAAACAGGGATCGTCCTCGCATCCCTCCTACGAGCAGTACTTC. Amino acids: CSVESEKQGSSSHPSYEQYF.